The 14 T cell receptor beta chains presented below share a single source sample, sequenced in a study of blood T cell repertoires in COVID-19. Assay: immunoSEQ multiplex PCR; the TCRdb copy retains only in-frame clones and omits some. This table has 250,000 to 300,000 clones, 80% to 95% appearing once. The sample was peripheral blood. All receptors come from a woman aged 30 to 39 with COVID-19, enrolled during active disease.

The gene calls are TRBV5-8 and TRBJ1-4, with 7 nucleotides matching TRBD1. The germline CDR1 and CDR2 sequences are SGHTS and YDEGEE. Trimming took 2 bases from V and 3 from J; bases not matched to a gene: 4. The CDR3 contains 15 residues. The chain's CDR3 is CASSFYRGSNEKLFF. CDR3 DNA sequence: TGTGCCAGCAGCTTCTACAGGGGATCTAATGAAAAACTGTTTTTT.

In its sample, this clone was seen once. The chain has TRBV28 and TRBJ1-5; TRBD1 agrees at 7 bases. With 6 bases clipped from V and 8 bases from J, the junction kept 22 bases outside the gene matches. This CDR3 is built from 18 residues. Germline assignment: CDR1 MDHEN and CDR2 SYDVKM. The CDR3 loop reads CASSPNGTVSRVGKPQHF. In DNA form, the CDR3 reads TGTGCCAGCAGCCCTAACGGGACAGTCAGCCGGGTCGGGAAGCCCCAGCATTTT.

This chain's CDR3 is CASSVGAGTNTGELFF. The CDR3 DNA is TGTGCCAGCAGCGTAGGGGCGGGGACGAACACCGGGGAGCTGTTTTTT. The gene calls are TRBV9 and TRBJ2-2; D possibly corresponds to TRBD2 (6 bases). The germline CDR1 and CDR2 sequences are SGDLS and YYNGEE. The CDR3 is made up of 16 amino acids. The V gene lost 0 bases and the J gene lost 0 bases, with 9 bases spanning the gap. The full variable domain, with the rest looked up from reference TRBV9 and TRBJ2-2, is DSGVTQTPKHLITATGQRVTLRCSPRSGDLSVYWYQQSLDQGLQFLIQYYNGEERAKGNILERFSAQQFPDLHSELNLSSLELGDSALYFCASSVGAGTNTGELFFGEGSRLTVL.

The chain combines TRBV6-5 with TRBJ1-2, with TRBD1 matching over 7 bases. V lost 5 bases, J lost 2 bases, and 5 bases stayed unmatched. This CDR3 spans 14 amino acids. Germline V CDR1 and CDR2: MNHEY, SVGAGI. The CDR3 DNA reads TGTGCCAGCAGTACCACAGGGGTGAACTATGGCTACACCTTC. Encoded protein: CASSTTGVNYGYTF.

This sequence joins TRBV19 and TRBJ1-1; possibly TRBD1 for D (5 bases). This CDR3 region has 13 residues. The germline V and J ends were trimmed by 3 bases and 5 bases, with 10 bases remaining between them. The germline CDR1 and CDR2 sequences are LNHDA and SQIVND (reference sequence). The CDR3 region is CASSMWGGTEAFF. Here the CDR3 DNA reads TGTGCCAGTAGTATGTGGGGGGGAACTGAAGCTTTCTTT.

This clone was seen a single time. The chain recombines TRBV10-3 with TRBJ2-7, with 8 bases that match TRBD1. With 6 bases clipped from V and 0 bases from J, the junction kept 7 bases outside the gene matches. The CDR3 has 15 residues. Germline-derived CDR1 and CDR2 are ENHRY and SYGVKD. The CDR3 bases are TGTGCCATCAGACAGGGGGACGGAAGCTCCTACGAGCAGTACTTC. Amino acid sequence: CAIRQGDGSSYEQYF.

The chain has TRBV4-1 and TRBJ1-1, with D unresolved. CDR3 size: 16 residues. Germline CDR1 MGHRA, CDR2 YSYEKL. V was shortened by 0 bases and J by 1 base, with 12 bases between the two germline ends. The CDR3 sequence is CASSQEVVAGNTEAFF. The CDR3 DNA reads TGCGCCAGCAGCCAAGAAGTGGTCGCAGGGAACACTGAAGCTTTCTTT.

The V and J genes are TRBV7-9 and TRBJ1-1, with 9 nucleotides matching TRBD1. Germline trimming cut 3 bases from V and 5 bases from J; bases unmatched to any gene: 7. This CDR3 has 15 residues. The germline V gene encodes CDR1 SEHNR and CDR2 FQNEAQ (reference sequence). Here the CDR3 reads CASSFLTGGVTEAFF. CDR3 nucleotides: TGTGCCAGCAGCTTTCTCACAGGGGGCGTAACTGAAGCTTTCTTT.

The V and J genes are TRBV5-8 and TRBJ1-1, with TRBD1 matching over 8 bases. CDR1 and CDR2 from the germline V gene are SGHTS and YDEGEE. CDR3 length: 14 residues. Trimming removed 4 bases from V and 3 bases from J; junction bases left unmatched: 5. The CDR3 reads CASSPLQGDTEAFF. The CDR3 nucleotides are TGTGCCAGCAGCCCTCTACAGGGGGACACTGAAGCTTTCTTT. The complete variable domain, with remaining parts taken from reference TRBV5-8 and TRBJ1-1, reads EAGVTQSPTHLIKTRGQQATLRCSPISGHTSVYWYQQALGLGLQFLLWYDEGEERNRGNFPPRFSGRQFPNYSSELNVNALELEDSALYLCASSPLQGDTEAFFGQGTRLTVV.

This chain connects TRBV19 to TRBJ2-2; no firm D call. Per the germline V gene, CDR1 is LNHDA and CDR2 is SQIVND (reference sequence). The CDR3 totals 15 residues. Trimming cost V 3 bases and J 2 bases, with 10 bases left between them. CDR3: CASSIGLVNTGELFF. CDR3 in DNA: TGTGCCAGTAGTATCGGCCTAGTTAACACCGGGGAGCTGTTTTTT.

J is TRBJ1-5 and V is TRBV20-1, with 9 nucleotides matching TRBD1. Trimming cost V 3 bases and J 6 bases; bases outside gene matches: 3. The CDR3 covers 13 residues. Germline V gene data show CDR1 as DFQATT and CDR2 as SNEGSKA (reference sequence). The CDR3 coding sequence is TGCAGTGCTAGTGCGACAGGGGGTCAGCCCCAGCATTTT. Protein: CSASATGGQPQHF.

The rearrangement uses TRBV6-5 and TRBJ1-1, with D uncertain. The CDR3 is 12 residues long. V dropped 6 bases and J dropped 7 bases, with 12 bases sitting between them. Per the germline V gene, CDR1 is MNHEY and CDR2 is SVGAGI. The CDR3 spells CASRAGDSEAFF. CDR3 DNA: TGTGCCAGCAGGGCGGGAGATAGTGAAGCTTTCTTT.

The chain uses TRBV3-1 (or the pseudogene TRBV3-2) and TRBJ2-1, with 10 bases fitting TRBD2. This CDR3 is 14 amino acids long. In germline, CDR1 is LGHDT, CDR2 YNNKEL (reference sequence). V lost 4 bases to trimming and J lost 8 bases; unmatched junction nucleotides: 5. In DNA, the CDR3 is TGTGCCAGCAGCCCTTCTAGCGGGAGATATGAGCAGTTCTTC. Its protein is CASSPSSGRYEQFF.

The V call is TRBV5-1, the J call TRBJ1-2; 8 bases match TRBD1. The CDR3 runs to 14 residues. Germline CDR1 SGHRS, CDR2 YFSETQ. Trimming removed 4 bases from V and 8 bases from J; junction bases left unmatched: 10. The CDR3 protein is CASSRETGAKGYTF. The CDR3 DNA reads TGCGCCAGCAGCAGAGAGACAGGGGCGAAAGGCTACACCTTC. Full variable domain (missing parts from reference TRBV5-1 and TRBJ1-2): KAGVTQTPRYLIKTRGQQVTLSCSPISGHRSVSWYQQTPGQGLQFLFEYFSETQRNKGNFPGRFSGRQFSNSRSEMNVSTLELGDSALYLCASSRETGAKGYTFGSGTRLTVV.